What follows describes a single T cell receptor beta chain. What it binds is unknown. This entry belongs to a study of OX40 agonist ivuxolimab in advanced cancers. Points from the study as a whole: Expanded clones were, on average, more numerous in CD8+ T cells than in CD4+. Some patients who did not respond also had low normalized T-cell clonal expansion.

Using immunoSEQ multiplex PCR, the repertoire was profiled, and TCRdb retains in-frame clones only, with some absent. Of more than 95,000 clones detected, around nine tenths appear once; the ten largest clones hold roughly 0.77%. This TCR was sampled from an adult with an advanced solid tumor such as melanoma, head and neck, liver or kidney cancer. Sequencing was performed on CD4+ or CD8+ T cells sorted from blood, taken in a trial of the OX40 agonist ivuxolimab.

The CDR3 loop reads CASTRTGMNTEAFF. The CDR3 bases are TGTGCCAGCACGCGGACAGGTATGAACACTGAAGCTTTCTTT. The chain joins TRBV7-9 to TRBJ1-1; 7 bases line up with TRBD1. The CDR3 has 14 residues. Germline V CDR1 and CDR2: SEHNR, FQNEAQ (reference sequence). Trimming at V came to 7 bases and at J to 0 bases, leaving 5 bases not matched to a gene.